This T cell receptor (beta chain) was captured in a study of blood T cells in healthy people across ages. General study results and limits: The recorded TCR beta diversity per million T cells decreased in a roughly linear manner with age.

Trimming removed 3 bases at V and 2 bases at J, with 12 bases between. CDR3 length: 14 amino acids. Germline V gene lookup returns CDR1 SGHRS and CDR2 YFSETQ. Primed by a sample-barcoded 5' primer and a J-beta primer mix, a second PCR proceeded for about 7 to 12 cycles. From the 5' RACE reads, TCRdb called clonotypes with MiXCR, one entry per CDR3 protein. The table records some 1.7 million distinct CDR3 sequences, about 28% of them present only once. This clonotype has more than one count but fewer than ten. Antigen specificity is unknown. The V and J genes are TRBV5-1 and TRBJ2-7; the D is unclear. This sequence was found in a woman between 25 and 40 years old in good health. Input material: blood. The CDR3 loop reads CASSYQAQPYEQYF. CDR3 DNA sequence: TGCGCCAGCAGCTACCAAGCCCAACCCTACGAGCAGTACTTC.